These 16 T cell receptor beta chains originate from one sample sequenced in a study of PD-1 blockade in classical Hodgkin lymphoma. Repertoires were generated with immunoSEQ multiplex PCR, while TCRdb's copy carries only in-frame clones and drops some. The sample lists approximately 150,000 clones, 78% occurring once. After autologous stem cell transplantation all patients relapsed, and prior brentuximab vedotin exposure differed between cohorts. The sequenced sample was peripheral blood mononuclear cells (PBMCs), obtained before the second cycle of nivolumab. Source of these receptors: a human donor with classical Hodgkin lymphoma.

The V call is TRBV6-5, the J call TRBJ1-1; tentative D call: TRBD1 (6 bases). CDR1 MNHEY and CDR2 SVGAGI come from the germline V gene. CDR3 length: 14 residues. Deletions cut 6 bases from V and 1 base from J, with 12 bases between. The CDR3 DNA reads as TGTGCCAGCAGATACCACAGGGAGAACACTGAAGCTTTCTTT. This sequence encodes CASRYHRENTEAFF.

This rearrangement joins TRBV13 to TRBJ2-3, with TRBD1 identical over 8 bases. Unmatched junction bases numbered 9, after V lost 4 bases and J lost 3 bases. Per the germline V gene, CDR1 is PRHDT and CDR2 is FYEKMQ (reference sequence). The length of the CDR3 is 16 residues. CDR3 in DNA: TGTGCCAGCAGCTACTACGACAGGGGTGGTACAGATACGCAGTATTTT. Amino acid sequence: CASSYYDRGGTDTQYF.

The rearrangement joins TRBV2 to TRBJ1-1, with a possible D match to TRBD1 (5 bases). The V end was cut by 6 bases, the J end by 7 bases, with 27 bases between. CDR1 is SNHLY and CDR2 is FYNNEI in the germline V gene. This CDR3 is 17 amino acids long. CDR3 nucleotides: TGTGCCAGCAGGGGGGGACTCGGTTTTGTCCGCCAGGTTGAAGCTTTCTTT. Its translation is CASRGGLGFVRQVEAFF.

This clone was seen more than once but under ten times. The chain links TRBV19 to TRBJ2-2, with TRBD2 matching over 16 bases. Looked up from germline, CDR1 is LNHDA and CDR2 is SQIVND (reference sequence). The CDR3 spans 19 residues. Unmatched junction bases numbered 11, after V lost 4 bases and J lost 6 bases. Here the CDR3 reads CASSKPGLAGGSVAGELFF. Written as DNA, the CDR3 is TGTGCCAGTAGTAAACCGGGACTAGCGGGAGGGTCGGTAGCCGGGGAGCTGTTTTTT. The full variable domain, with the rest looked up from reference TRBV19 and TRBJ2-2, is DGGITQSPKYLFRKEGQNVTLSCEQNLNHDAMYWYRQDPGQGLRLIYYSQIVNDFQKGDIAEGYSVSREKKESFPLTVTSAQKNPTAFYLCASSKPGLAGGSVAGELFFGEGSRLTVL.

This clone was counted between two and nine times. The V call is TRBV6-5, the J call TRBJ2-7, with 11 bases matching TRBD2. The germline V gene has CDR1 MNHEY and CDR2 SVGAGI. This CDR3 contains 14 residues. The V and J ends lost 6 bases and 6 bases, in that order; junction bases with no gene match: 7. CDR3 sequence reads: CASSLLAGGSEQYF. CDR3 nucleotide sequence: TGTGCCAGCAGCCTTCTAGCGGGGGGCAGCGAGCAGTACTTC.

This clone was picked up a small number of times. The chain recombines TRBV6-5 with TRBJ2-7; no firm D call. Germline lookup yields CDR1 MNHEY and CDR2 SVGAGI. The CDR3 contains 12 residues. The germline V and J ends were trimmed by 7 bases and 4 bases, with 11 bases remaining between them. The CDR3 DNA sequence: TGTGCCAGCACCGACCTGAAGTACGAGCAGTACTTC. Amino acid sequence: CASTDLKYEQYF.

The CDR3 here is CASSSQGRQNEKLFF. The CDR3 DNA sequence: TGTGCCAGCAGCTCCCAGGGTAGGCAAAATGAAAAACTGTTTTTT. The rearrangement joins TRBV7-2 to TRBJ1-4; D is possibly TRBD1 (5 bases). CDR1 is SGHTA and CDR2 is FQGNSA in the germline V gene. V was cut by 4 bases and J by 5 bases, with 14 bases left in between. The CDR3 runs to 15 residues.

This sequence joins TRBV6-5 and TRBJ2-7; TRBD2 agrees at 14 bases. Per germline, CDR1 MNHEY and CDR2 SVGAGI. The CDR3 has 15 amino acids. Germline trimming cut 0 bases from V and 7 bases from J; bases unmatched to any gene: 2. The CDR3 region is CASSYSGTSGGEQYF. In DNA, the CDR3 is TGTGCCAGCAGTTACTCCGGGACTAGCGGGGGTGAGCAGTACTTC.

The CDR3 reads CASSSTGYGYTF. The CDR3 DNA reads as TGTGCCAGCAGTTCCACCGGGTATGGCTACACCTTC. The J gene is TRBJ1-2, the V gene TRBV7-9, with D hard to call. With 6 bases removed from V and 5 bases from J, the gap between germline ends came to 10 bases. CDR3 length equals 12 residues. Germline CDR1 is SEHNR and CDR2 is FQNEAQ (reference sequence).

This clone has just a few counts. The V call is TRBV6-1, the J call TRBJ1-2, with unresolved D. CDR1 is MNHNS and CDR2 is SASEGT in the germline V gene. This CDR3 region has 14 residues. V shed 5 bases and J shed 5 bases, with 15 bases lying between them. CDR3 nucleotides: TGTGCCAGCAGTAGAGAGGAACTGCTTTATGGCTACACCTTC. Translated, it gives CASSREELLYGYTF.

V usage is TRBV4-1 and J usage is TRBJ2-3, with 14 bases aligning to TRBD2. The CDR3 consists of 18 residues. Trimming took 3 bases from V and 5 from J; bases not matched to a gene: 10. From germline, CDR1 is MGHRA and CDR2 YSYEKL. The CDR3 region has the DNA TGCGCCAGCAGCCAGGCCTCCACGGGACTAGCGGGAGTAGATACGCAGTATTTT. The encoded protein is CASSQASTGLAGVDTQYF.

V is TRBV28 and J is TRBJ1-2; 8 nucleotides match TRBD1. In germline, CDR1 is MDHEN, CDR2 SYDVKM. Germline trimming cut 3 bases from V and 3 bases from J; bases unmatched to any gene: 12. The CDR3 totals 17 residues. In nucleotides, the CDR3 is TGTGCCAGCAGTTTGATGCAGGGGGCGAGGGATGACTATGGCTACACCTTC. This codes for CASSLMQGARDDYGYTF.

The chain uses TRBV6-6 and TRBJ2-7; the match to TRBD1 covers 10 bases. Germline-derived CDR1 and CDR2 are MNHNY and SVGAGI (reference sequence). V shed 5 bases, J shed 5 bases, and the junction held 3 bases outside the gene matches. The CDR3 consists of 13 residues. CDR3 region: CASSTGQGNEQYF. The DNA of the CDR3 is TGTGCCAGCAGTACGGGACAGGGGAACGAGCAGTACTTC.

This clone was counted once. The chain uses TRBV5-4 and TRBJ1-5; D remains ambiguous. The V and J ends lost 4 bases and 3 bases respectively, with 11 bases between them. The length of the CDR3 is 14 residues. CDR1 and CDR2 (germline): SGHNT, YYREEE (reference sequence). CDR3 sequence: CASSPGGNNQPQHF. The DNA of the CDR3 is TGTGCCAGCAGCCCCGGCGGGAACAATCAGCCCCAGCATTTT.

The chain carries TRBV4-2 and TRBJ2-1, with D possibly called TRBD1 or TRBD2 (5 bases each). Germline lookup yields CDR1 LGHNA and CDR2 YNFKEQ. V lost 0 bases to trimming and J lost 0 bases, with 27 bases between them. This CDR3 has 22 amino acids. CDR3 sequence reads: CASSQDPYGRDLDLASYNEQFF. The CDR3, as DNA: TGTGCCAGCAGCCAAGATCCGTATGGCAGGGACCTTGACCTTGCCTCCTACAATGAGCAGTTCTTC.

The rearrangement joins TRBV5-1 to TRBJ1-3; 9 bases map to TRBD1. CDR3 length equals 16 residues. CDR1 is SGHRS and CDR2 is YFSETQ in the germline V gene. V lost 3 bases, J lost 4 bases, and 8 bases stayed unmatched. The CDR3, as DNA: TGCGCCAGCAGCTGGGGCGGACAGGGGCAAGGAAACACCATATATTTT. Translating gives CASSWGGQGQGNTIYF. The variable domain in full, completed from reference TRBV5-1 and TRBJ1-3, reads KAGVTQTPRYLIKTRGQQVTLSCSPISGHRSVSWYQQTPGQGLQFLFEYFSETQRNKGNFPGRFSGRQFSNSRSEMNVSTLELGDSALYLCASSWGGQGQGNTIYFGEGSWLTVV.